Judged by abundance, the clone carrying this T cell receptor beta chain is medium-sized (0.01 to 0.1%). Its antigen remains unidentified. Germline lookup yields CDR1 MDHEN and CDR2 SYDVKM. Trimming removed 3 bases from V and 4 bases from J; junction bases left unmatched: 10. The CDR3 loop spans 17 amino acids. Using its own MiXCR run on the PCR reads, TCRdb lists one record per CDR3 protein. This table has thousands of distinct CDR3 sequences, roughly 33% appearing once. This entry comes from a study of molecular identifiers for immune sequencing clone quantification. Study summary: Four portions were sequenced after RNA from roughly 18,000 or 92,000 naive CD8 cells was split five ways in replicates. Study-wide findings and caveats: Spike-in Jurkat TCR RNA from a single cell reportedly registered among one million naive cells.

The sequence came from a human donor in good health. Some libraries in this study had Jurkat cell RNA spiked in. Material: naive CD8+ T cells from blood, with Jurkat cell RNA spiked in. Subset here: FACS-sorted CD8+CD4-CCR7+CD45RA+ naive T cells. This chain links TRBV28 with TRBJ1-1; 11 bases align to TRBD1. The CDR3 loop reads CASSLFGQGAVRTEAFF. CDR3 coding DNA: TGTGCCAGCAGTTTGTTCGGACAGGGGGCGGTACGCACTGAAGCTTTCTTT.